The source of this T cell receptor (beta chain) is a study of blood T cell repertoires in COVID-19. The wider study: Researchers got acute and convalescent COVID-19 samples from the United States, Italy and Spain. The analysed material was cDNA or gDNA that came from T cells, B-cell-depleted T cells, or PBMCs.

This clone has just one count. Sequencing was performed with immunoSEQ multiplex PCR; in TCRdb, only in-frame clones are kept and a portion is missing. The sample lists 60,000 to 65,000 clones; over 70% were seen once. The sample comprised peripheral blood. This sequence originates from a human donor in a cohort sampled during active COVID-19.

This CDR3 reads CSVEASTSGYTF. CDR3 bases: TGCAGCGTTGAAGCGTCAACAAGTGGCTACACCTTC. This sequence joins TRBV29-1 and TRBJ1-2; unclear D gene. V lost 1 base and J 7 bases, leaving 10 bases between the germline ends. Germline V gene sequence: CDR1 SQVTM, CDR2 ANQGSEA. The CDR3 spans 12 residues.